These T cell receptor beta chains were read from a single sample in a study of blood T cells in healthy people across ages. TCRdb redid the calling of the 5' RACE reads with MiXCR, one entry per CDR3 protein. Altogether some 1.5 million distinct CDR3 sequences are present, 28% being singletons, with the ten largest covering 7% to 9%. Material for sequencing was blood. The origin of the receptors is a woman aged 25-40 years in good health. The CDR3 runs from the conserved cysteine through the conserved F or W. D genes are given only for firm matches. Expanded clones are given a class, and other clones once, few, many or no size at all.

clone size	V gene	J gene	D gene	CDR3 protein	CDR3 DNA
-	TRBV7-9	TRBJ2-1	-	CASSPAPVDEQFF	TGTGCCAGCAGCCCGGCGCCCGTCGATGAGCAGTTCTTC
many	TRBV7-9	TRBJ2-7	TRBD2	CASTPDGRGTYEQYF	TGTGCCAGCACCCCTGATGGGAGGGGAACCTACGAGCAGTACTTC
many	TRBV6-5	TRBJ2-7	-	CASSWGGQGANEQYF	TGTGCCAGCAGCTGGGGGGGTCAGGGGGCTAACGAGCAGTACTTC
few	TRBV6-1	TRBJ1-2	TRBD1	CASSDGQGGLGYTF	TGTGCCAGCAGTGACGGACAGGGGGGTCTTGGCTACACCTTC
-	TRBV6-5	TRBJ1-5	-	CASRVLGQPQHF	TGTGCCAGCAGGGTACTCGGGCAGCCCCAGCATTTT
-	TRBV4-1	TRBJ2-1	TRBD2	CASSQGPLAGGINEQFF	TGCGCCAGCAGCCAAGGCCCCCTAGCGGGGGGCATCAATGAGCAGTTCTTC
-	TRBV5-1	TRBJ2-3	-	CASSLVATNTDTQYF	TGCGCCAGCAGCTTGGTGGCGACAAACACAGATACGCAGTATTTT
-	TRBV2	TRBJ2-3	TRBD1	CASRKTGHTDTQYF	TGTGCCAGCAGGAAGACAGGGCACACAGATACGCAGTATTTT
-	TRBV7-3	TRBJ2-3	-	CAGSSSPGDTQYF	TGTGCCGGCAGCTCCAGCCCCGGGGATACGCAGTATTTT
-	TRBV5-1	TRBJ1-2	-	CASSPNSGNYGYTF	TGCGCCAGCAGCCCTAATTCGGGTAACTATGGCTACACCTTC
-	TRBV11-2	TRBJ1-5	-	CASSSGTNSNQPQHF	TGTGCCAGCAGTTCCGGGACAAATAGCAATCAGCCCCAGCATTTT
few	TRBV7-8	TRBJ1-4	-	CASSLLRGGNEKLFF	TGTGCCAGCAGCTTACTCCGGGGGGGCAATGAAAAACTGTTTTTT
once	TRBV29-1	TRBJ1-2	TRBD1	CSAAGTGAYGYTF	TGCAGCGCAGCCGGGACAGGGGCTTATGGCTACACCTTC
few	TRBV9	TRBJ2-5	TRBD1	CASSRPGQGRETQYF	TGTGCCAGCAGCCGCCCGGGACAGGGGCGAGAGACCCAGTACTTC
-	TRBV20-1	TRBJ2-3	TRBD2	CSARKGSGRPGSSDTQYF	TGCAGTGCTAGAAAGGGAAGCGGGAGGCCCGGTAGTTCAGATACGCAGTATTTT
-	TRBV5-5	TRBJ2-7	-	CASSSMESSYEQYF	TGTGCCAGCAGCTCGATGGAAAGCTCCTACGAGCAGTACTTC
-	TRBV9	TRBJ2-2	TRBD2	CASSARGGAGELFF	TGTGCCAGCAGCGCCCGGGGGGGAGCCGGGGAGCTGTTTTTT
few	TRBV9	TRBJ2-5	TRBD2	CASSVAGGGAGETQYF	TGTGCCAGCAGCGTAGCTGGCGGGGGGGCCGGGGAGACCCAGTACTTC
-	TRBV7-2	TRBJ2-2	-	CANTSTGELFF	TGTGCCAACACCTCCACCGGGGAGCTGTTTTTT
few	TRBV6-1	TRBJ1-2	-	CASGPGYTF	TGTGCCAGCGGTCCGGGCTACACCTTC
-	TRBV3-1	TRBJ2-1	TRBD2	CASSQERRRGDYNEQFF	TGTGCCAGCAGCCAAGAAAGAAGGCGGGGGGACTACAATGAGCAGTTCTTC
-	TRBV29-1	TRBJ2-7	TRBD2	CSVGTSWREQYF	TGCAGTGTTGGGACTAGCTGGCGCGAGCAGTACTTC
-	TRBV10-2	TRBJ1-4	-	CASSERGQRNEKLFF	TGCGCCAGCAGTGAAAGGGGCCAGAGGAATGAAAAACTGTTTTTT
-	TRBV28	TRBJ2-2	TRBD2	CASSAGGRRTGELFF	TGTGCCAGCAGTGCGGGGGGGCGGAGAACCGGGGAGCTGTTTTTT
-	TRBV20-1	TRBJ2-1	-	CSAYMTENNEQFF	TGCAGCGCTTATATGACGGAGAACAATGAGCAGTTCTTC
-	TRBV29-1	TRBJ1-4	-	CSAHRGEKLFF	TGCAGCGCCCACCGTGGGGAAAAACTGTTTTTT
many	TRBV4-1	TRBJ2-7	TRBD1	CASSQEVTGISYEQYF	TGCGCCAGCAGCCAAGAGGTGACAGGGATCTCCTACGAGCAGTACTTC
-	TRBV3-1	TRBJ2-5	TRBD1	CASSQDMLQGSETQYF	TGTGCCAGCAGCCAAGATATGCTACAGGGGAGTGAGACCCAGTACTTC
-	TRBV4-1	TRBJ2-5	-	CASSPFRGRGETQYF	TGCGCCAGCAGCCCTTTTAGGGGGCGGGGAGAGACCCAGTACTTC
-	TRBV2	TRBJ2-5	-	CASSEAGWDTLEKETQYF	TGTGCCAGCAGTGAAGCGGGCTGGGACACCCTCGAAAAAGAGACCCAGTACTTC
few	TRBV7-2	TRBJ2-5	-	CASSPRGPGAQYF	TGTGCCAGCAGCCCCCGGGGACCTGGGGCCCAGTACTTC
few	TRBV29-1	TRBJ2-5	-	CSVESVPYQETQYF	TGCAGCGTTGAGTCCGTTCCGTACCAAGAGACCCAGTACTTC
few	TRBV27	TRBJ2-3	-	CASSYVGQGTTDTQYF	TGTGCCAGCAGTTATGTGGGTCAGGGTACTACAGATACGCAGTATTTT
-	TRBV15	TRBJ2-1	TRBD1	CATSRAPGTGRNEQFF	TGTGCCACCAGCAGAGCACCCGGGACAGGAAGGAATGAGCAGTTCTTC
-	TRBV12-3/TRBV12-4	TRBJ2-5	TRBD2	CASSGRKGQEAQYF	TGTGCCAGCAGCGGGAGGAAGGGGCAAGAGGCCCAGTACTTC
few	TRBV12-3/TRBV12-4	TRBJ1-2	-	CASSYDRAGSGGYTF	TGTGCCAGCAGCTACGACCGGGCAGGGAGCGGCGGCTACACCTTC
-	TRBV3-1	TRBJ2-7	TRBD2	CASSQEIGGGAREYNEQYF	TGTGCCAGCAGCCAAGAAATAGGCGGGGGGGCCCGGGAATACAATGAGCAGTACTTC
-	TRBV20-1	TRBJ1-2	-	CSAAPGTQGYGYTF	TGCAGTGCTGCCCCCGGGACTCAGGGCTATGGCTACACCTTC
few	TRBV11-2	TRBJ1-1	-	CASSLAGRSSTEAFF	TGTGCCAGCAGCTTAGCGGGCAGGTCGAGCACTGAAGCTTTCTTT
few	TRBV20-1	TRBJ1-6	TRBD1	CSARRDRNNSPLHF	TGCAGTGCTAGACGGGACAGAAATAATTCACCCCTCCACTTT
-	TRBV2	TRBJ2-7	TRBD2	CASSEGFAGGYEQYF	TGTGCCAGCAGTGAAGGATTCGCGGGGGGATACGAGCAGTACTTC
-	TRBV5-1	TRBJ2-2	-	CASSLDPRELFF	TGCGCCAGCAGCTTGGACCCCAGGGAGCTGTTTTTT
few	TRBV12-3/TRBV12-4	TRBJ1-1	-	CASTLDSGPFF	TGTGCCAGCACCCTAGACAGTGGACCTTTCTTT
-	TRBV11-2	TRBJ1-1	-	CASSLSSPRTEAFF	TGTGCCAGCAGCTTATCTTCTCCCAGGACTGAAGCTTTCTTT
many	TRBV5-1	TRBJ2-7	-	CASSPARSSYEQYF	TGCGCCAGCTCGCCGGCCAGGAGCTCCTACGAGCAGTACTTC
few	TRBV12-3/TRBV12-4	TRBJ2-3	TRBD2	CASSLGGGGTTDTQYF	TGTGCCAGCAGTTTAGGTGGCGGGGGGACAACAGATACGCAGTATTTT
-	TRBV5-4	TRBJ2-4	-	CASSQRLSDPTKQYF	TGTGCCAGCAGCCAACGTCTCTCTGACCCTACGAAGCAGTACTTC
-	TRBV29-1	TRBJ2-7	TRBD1	CSVGQGAGEQYF	TGCAGCGTTGGACAGGGGGCAGGCGAGCAGTACTTC
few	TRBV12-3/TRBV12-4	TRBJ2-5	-	CASSLDTGARGETQYF	TGTGCCAGCAGTTTAGATACGGGGGCGCGGGGAGAGACCCAGTACTTC
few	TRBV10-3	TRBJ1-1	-	CAISELLQTGEAFF	TGTGCCATCAGTGAGCTTCTCCAAACTGGTGAAGCTTTCTTT
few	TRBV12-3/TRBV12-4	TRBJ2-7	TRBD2	CASRGSGLAGAYEQYF	TGTGCCAGCAGGGGATCGGGACTAGCGGGGGCCTACGAGCAGTACTTC
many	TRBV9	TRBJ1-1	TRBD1	CASSAGTANTEAFF	TGTGCCAGCAGCGCCGGGACAGCGAACACTGAAGCTTTCTTT
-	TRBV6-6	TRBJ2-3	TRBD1	CASRWEQGASYDTQYF	TGTGCCAGCAGGTGGGAACAGGGGGCGTCGTATGATACGCAGTATTTT
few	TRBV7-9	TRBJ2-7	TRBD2	CASSLTRRSGVAYEQYF	TGTGCCAGCAGCTTGACCCGTCGAAGCGGGGTAGCCTACGAGCAGTACTTC
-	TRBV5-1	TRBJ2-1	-	CASSFQSTRWEQFF	TGCGCCAGCAGCTTTCAGTCCACCCGTTGGGAGCAGTTCTTC